The 15 T cell receptor beta chains reported below all come from one sample, sequenced in a study of beta chain features in type 1 diabetes (dated by TCRdb to the late 2010s). The protocol used for the library was the immunoSEQ multiplex PCR assay. The entire amount of isolated RNA was reverse transcribed using the High Capacity cDNA Reverse Transcription Kit, so the sequenced TCRB transcripts were expressed ones. TCRdb carries this immuneACCESS record with in-frame sequences only. Its versions omit some clonotypes, under half of them owing to an unresolved V gene in the studies checked, with the rest unexplained. This sample comprises about 620,000 clones, roughly 15% of them detected only once. Jointly, the top ten make up under 0.095% of the sample. Sequencing was carried out using naive CD4+ T cells from blood. The cell subset or site label here, explained by the study, means: true naive CD4+ T cells. The receptors here all came from a man aged 18 to 35 in good health.

This clone came up a few times. The V gene is TRBV18, the J gene TRBJ1-2; 7 bases are a match to TRBD1. The germline gives CDR1 KGHSH, CDR2 LQKENI. The CDR3 runs to 14 residues. J lost 3 bases, V lost 3 bases, and 4 bases had no gene match. The CDR3 nucleotides are TGTGCCAGCTCACCGAACAGGGGAGACTATGGCTACACCTTC. Translating it yields CASSPNRGDYGYTF.

The V gene is TRBV5-1, the J gene TRBJ2-7, with 12 bases fitting TRBD1. With V trimmed by 4 bases and J by 5 bases, 7 bases remained unmatched. CDR3 length: 15 amino acids. Germline V gene lookup returns CDR1 SGHRS and CDR2 YFSETQ. CDR3 region: CASSPAGTGGNEQYF. The CDR3 DNA reads as TGCGCCAGCAGCCCGGCCGGGACAGGGGGCAACGAGCAGTACTTC.

This rearrangement joins TRBV11-2 to TRBJ2-1, with TRBD2 matching 15 bases. Germline V gene lookup returns CDR1 SGHAT and CDR2 FQNNGV. V lost 2 bases, J lost 8 bases, and 10 bases stayed unmatched. The CDR3 length is 18 residues. The CDR3 reads CASSLSRPGLAGGYEQFF. CDR3 nucleotide sequence: TGTGCCAGCAGCTTATCTCGACCGGGACTAGCGGGAGGATATGAGCAGTTCTTC.

The rearrangement uses TRBV5-1 and TRBJ2-1, with no clear D. Germline V gene sequence: CDR1 SGHRS, CDR2 YFSETQ. Trimming removed 3 bases from V and 10 bases from J, with 8 bases in between. This CDR3 comprises 11 residues. CDR3 bases: TGCGCCAGCAGCTCCTCTAACGAGCAGTTCTTC. This gives the protein CASSSSNEQFF. Full variable domain (remainder filled in from reference TRBV5-1 and TRBJ2-1): KAGVTQTPRYLIKTRGQQVTLSCSPISGHRSVSWYQQTPGQGLQFLFEYFSETQRNKGNFPGRFSGRQFSNSRSEMNVSTLELGDSALYLCASSSSNEQFFGPGTRLTVL.

V and J are TRBV2 and TRBJ1-2; TRBD1 matches 7 bases. J gave up 0 bases and V 6 bases, and 7 bases lay outside the gene matches. The CDR3 length is 15 residues. CDR1 and CDR2 from the germline V gene are SNHLY and FYNNEI. CDR3: CASRGDSKTNYGYTF. CDR3 coding DNA: TGTGCCAGCAGAGGGGACAGCAAAACTAACTATGGCTACACCTTC.

This clone was counted only a few times. The V and J genes are TRBV27 and TRBJ2-1, with 9 bases identical to TRBD2. V trimming: 4 bases; J trimming: 4 bases; junction bases outside the gene matches: 8. The CDR3 is made up of 16 amino acids. Germline CDR1 MNHEY, CDR2 SMNVEV (reference sequence). CDR3 bases: TGTGCCAGCAGTTCTTATAGCGGGGGACGGTACAATGAGCAGTTCTTC. Its protein product is CASSSYSGGRYNEQFF.

The chain has TRBV7-8 and TRBJ2-3; 7 nucleotides agree with TRBD1. This CDR3 is built from 15 residues. V dropped 7 bases and J dropped 3; count of bases not matched to a gene: 10. Germline V gene sequence: CDR1 SGHVS, CDR2 FQNEAQ. The CDR3 sequence: CASKSRQGFTDTQYF. The CDR3, as DNA: TGTGCCAGCAAATCCCGACAGGGTTTTACAGATACGCAGTATTTT.

This chain links TRBV7-2 with TRBJ2-7, with no clear D. The CDR3 loop spans 12 amino acids. The V gene lost 3 bases and the J gene lost 10 bases, with 13 bases spanning the gap. Germline V gene data show CDR1 as SGHTA and CDR2 as FQGNSA. Here the CDR3 DNA reads TGTGCCAGCAGCTTCGGCCAAACACCCCAGTACTTC. This translates into CASSFGQTPQYF.

In its sample, this clone was seen a few times. The chain links TRBV10-3 to TRBJ2-1; D is possibly TRBD2 (6 bases). V lost 2 bases and J lost 1, with 6 bases in between. Germline CDR1 is ENHRY and CDR2 is SYGVKD. The CDR3 has 14 residues. Here the CDR3 DNA reads TGTGCCATCAGTGAGGGACTATCCTACAATGAGCAGTTCTTC. The encoded protein is CAISEGLSYNEQFF.

This clone was recorded a few times. The CDR3 spells CASSQVSQVGGPGGKNIQYF. Written as DNA, the CDR3 is TGTGCCAGCAGCCAAGTCTCCCAAGTGGGAGGGCCGGGGGGCAAAAACATTCAGTACTTC. The gene calls are TRBV4-2 and TRBJ2-4, with 7 bases fitting TRBD2. The length of the CDR3 is 20 residues. V lost 1 base and J lost 3; bases outside the gene matches: 18. Germline CDR1 reads LGHNA; CDR2 reads YNFKEQ.

This clone was counted between two and nine times. This chain connects TRBV14 to TRBJ2-1; D gene uncertain. V gave up 3 bases and J gave up 0 bases, with 18 bases separating them. Per the germline V gene, CDR1 is SGHDN and CDR2 is FVKESK. The CDR3 has 18 residues. As DNA, the CDR3 is TGTGCCAGCAGCCAGTTTCCCGGCCAGGTAGGCTCCTACAATGAGCAGTTCTTC. Translation: CASSQFPGQVGSYNEQFF.

The gene calls are TRBV18 and TRBJ2-1; tentatively, D is TRBD2 (5 bases). The CDR3 has 14 amino acids. V was trimmed by 5 bases and J by 0 bases, leaving 8 bases between them. Looked up from germline, CDR1 is KGHSH and CDR2 is LQKENI. Here the CDR3 reads CASSNGLSYNEQFF. The CDR3 bases are TGTGCCAGCTCAAACGGACTCTCCTACAATGAGCAGTTCTTC.

This clone showed up just a few times. This chain links TRBV2 with TRBJ1-1; possibly TRBD1 for D (6 bases). CDR1 is SNHLY and CDR2 is FYNNEI in the germline V gene. Trimming left V 3 bases short and J 5 bases short, with 13 bases between. The CDR3 is 14 residues long. CDR3 nucleotide sequence: TGTGCCAGCAGTGATTTAGGGGGTGGAACTGAAGCTTTCTTT. Its translation is CASSDLGGGTEAFF.

V is TRBV9 and J is TRBJ1-1; no clear D. The V gene lost 4 bases and the J gene lost 0 bases, with 10 bases spanning the gap. Germline CDR1 and CDR2: SGDLS and YYNGEE. There are 14 residues in the CDR3. The CDR3 is CASSLDNMNTEAFF. The CDR3 DNA sequence: TGTGCCAGCAGCCTCGACAACATGAACACTGAAGCTTTCTTT.

The chain couples TRBV7-3 to TRBJ2-7; 7 bases match TRBD1. V trimming: 2 bases; J trimming: 1 base; junction bases outside the gene matches: 2. Germline V lookup: CDR1 SGHTA, CDR2 FQGTGA. There are 14 residues in the CDR3. CDR3 nucleotides: TGTGCCAGCAGCTTATCGGGACAGTCCTACGAGCAGTACTTC. Translation: CASSLSGQSYEQYF.